Listed here are 25 T cell receptor beta chains from one sample, sequenced in a study of blood T cell repertoires in COVID-19. The repertoire was sequenced with immunoSEQ multiplex PCR; TCRdb's copy has only in-frame clones and lacks some. Here the sample spans about 120,000 clones, 80% to 90% being singletons. Sequencing input: peripheral blood. Receptor source: a woman aged 65 to 85 with acute or convalescent COVID-19.

J is TRBJ1-4 and V is TRBV4-1, with 7 bases identical to TRBD1. Trimming cost V 6 bases and J 8 bases; bases outside gene matches: 15. From germline, CDR1 is MGHRA and CDR2 YSYEKL. CDR3 length: 16 residues. The CDR3 reads CASRDPPGDSREKLFF. The CDR3 nucleotides read TGCGCCAGCAGGGACCCTCCCGGGGACAGCAGGGAAAAACTGTTTTTT.

The gene calls are TRBV18 and TRBJ1-1; the D is unclear. V lost 5 bases and J 2 bases, leaving 6 bases between the germline ends. The CDR3 consists of 12 residues. Germline-derived CDR1 and CDR2 are KGHSH and LQKENI. CDR3 bases: TGTGCCAGCTCAAACACCAACACTGAAGCTTTCTTT. Translated, it gives CASSNTNTEAFF.

Concerning this clone: This sample also contains other DNA sequences that code for the same CDR3. The chain uses TRBV20-1 and TRBJ2-5, with a possible D match to TRBD2 (6 bases). CDR1 DFQATT and CDR2 SNEGSKA come from the germline V gene (reference sequence). Trimming removed 7 bases from V and 0 bases from J, with 6 bases in between. This CDR3 is 11 amino acids long. The CDR3 region is CSGGDQETQYF. The DNA for the CDR3 is TGCAGTGGGGGGGACCAAGAGACCCAGTACTTC.

The rearrangement uses TRBV5-1 and TRBJ1-4, with a possible D match to TRBD1 (5 bases). Deletions cut 4 bases from V and 7 bases from J, with 14 bases between. This CDR3 contains 14 residues. Germline values: CDR1 SGHRS, CDR2 YFSETQ. CDR3 nucleotides: TGCGCCAGCAGCCTCGACCCCAGGGCTGAAAAACTGTTTTTT. Protein: CASSLDPRAEKLFF. The full variable domain, in which reference TRBV5-1 and TRBJ1-4 provide the parts outside the CDR3, is KAGVTQTPRYLIKTRGQQVTLSCSPISGHRSVSWYQQTPGQGLQFLFEYFSETQRNKGNFPGRFSGRQFSNSRSEMNVSTLELGDSALYLCASSLDPRAEKLFFGSGTQLSVL.

The sample holds a few counts of this clone. V usage is TRBV9 and J usage is TRBJ1-2; D not resolved. CDR3 length: 14 residues. V lost 0 bases and J lost 2, with 8 bases in between. The V gene's germline CDR1 is SGDLS and CDR2 YYNGEE. The CDR3 protein is CASSVDRVNYGYTF. CDR3 DNA: TGTGCCAGCAGCGTAGATCGGGTCAACTATGGCTACACCTTC.

This clone was counted a single time. One junction end does not reproduce the germline sequence, and a read error may be involved. V is TRBV6-5 and J is TRBJ1-6; D call uncertain. Germline V gives CDR1 MNHEY, CDR2 SVGAGI. The CDR3 has 15 residues. The CDR3 coding sequence is TGTGCCAGCAGATCACGGGAATCCTATAATTCACCCCTCCGCTTT. This encodes CASRSRESYNSPLRF.

This rearrangement joins TRBV11-3 to TRBJ1-1, with TRBD1 as a possible D gene (5 bases). Germline V gives CDR1 SGHNT, CDR2 YENEEA. The V gene lost 4 bases and the J gene lost 4 bases, with 13 bases spanning the gap. The CDR3 has 14 residues. The CDR3 DNA is TGTGCCAGCAGCTCCCTCGGGGGTATCACTGAAGCTTTCTTT. Translated, it gives CASSSLGGITEAFF.

The V and J genes are TRBV11-3 and TRBJ2-7; a weak D match, TRBD2 (6 bases). In germline, CDR1 is SGHNT, CDR2 YENEEA. Trimming took off 6 bases at V and 1 base at J, with 13 bases between the two ends. The CDR3 sequence is 14 residues long. This CDR3 is CASSYVGLSYEQYF. The DNA of the CDR3 is TGTGCCAGCAGTTACGTGGGACTTTCCTACGAGCAGTACTTC.

This chain uses TRBV18 with TRBJ1-4; the D gene is possibly TRBD1 (6 bases). The V and J ends lost 3 bases and 1 base respectively, with 9 bases between them. The CDR3 is 15 amino acids. Looked up from germline, CDR1 is KGHSH and CDR2 is LQKENI. CDR3 in DNA: TGTGCCAGCTCACCCGACAGGAGAACTAATGAAAAACTGTTTTTT. It yields the protein CASSPDRRTNEKLFF.

CDR3 residues: CASSSPGNFGEKLFF. In DNA form, the CDR3 reads TGTGCCAGCAGCTCTCCCGGGAACTTCGGAGAAAAACTGTTTTTT. The J gene is TRBJ1-4, the V gene TRBV5-6, with D unclear. This CDR3 has 15 residues. Trimming took off 3 bases at V and 8 bases at J, with 17 bases between the two ends. CDR1 and CDR2 (germline): SGHDT, YYEEEE.

The V call is TRBV7-9, the J call TRBJ1-3; 9 bases fit TRBD1. Germline CDR1 and CDR2: SEHNR and FQNEAQ (reference sequence). The CDR3 runs to 15 residues. J gave up 0 bases and V 4 bases, and 1 base lay outside the gene matches. CDR3 DNA sequence: TGTGCCAGCAGCTGGGGACAGGGCTCTGGAAACACCATATATTTT. Residues: CASSWGQGSGNTIYF.

This clone was seen just once. V is TRBV5-5 and J is TRBJ2-7, with TRBD2 matching 7 bases. The length of the CDR3 is 17 residues. Germline trimming cut 0 bases from V and 3 bases from J; bases unmatched to any gene: 12. Germline V gene data show CDR1 as SGHKS and CDR2 as YYEKEE (reference sequence). The CDR3 reads CASSLGLSSGANYEQYF. The CDR3 nucleotides read TGTGCCAGCAGCTTGGGTTTGTCGAGCGGGGCAAACTACGAGCAGTACTTC.

The chain employs TRBV5-6 and TRBJ1-3, with 7 bases aligning to TRBD1. This CDR3 comprises 16 residues. Per germline, CDR1 SGHDT and CDR2 YYEEEE. The J segment lost 0 bases and the V segment lost 2 bases, leaving 5 bases of the junction unmatched. Written as DNA, the CDR3 is TGTGCCAGCAGCTTCCTGGACAGGAGCTCTGGAAACACCATATATTTT. Translated, it gives CASSFLDRSSGNTIYF.

This clone occurred a few times. This chain uses TRBV3-1 (or the pseudogene TRBV3-2) with TRBJ2-3; 7 bases match TRBD1. This CDR3 is built from 15 residues. Germline V gives CDR1 LGHDT, CDR2 YNNKEL (reference sequence). After removal of 4 bases from V and 6 bases from J, the junction contained 10 bases not matched to a gene. DNA of the CDR3: TGTGCCAGCAGCCTAGGGGGCGGTGTGGTGGATACGCAGTATTTT. Translation: CASSLGGGVVDTQYF.

This chain links TRBV30 with TRBJ1-1, with a possible D match to TRBD1 (6 bases). Trimming removed 1 base at V and 0 bases at J, with 9 bases between. CDR1 and CDR2 (germline): GTSNPN, SVGIG (reference sequence). The CDR3 covers 14 residues. Here the CDR3 reads CAWSERGMNTEAFF. CDR3 sequence (DNA): TGTGCCTGGAGTGAAAGGGGGATGAACACTGAAGCTTTCTTT.

The V gene is TRBV9, the J gene TRBJ1-6; unclear D gene. The V end lost 0 bases, the J end lost 5 bases, and 9 bases lay between the germline ends. This CDR3 contains 15 residues. CDR1 and CDR2 (germline): SGDLS, YYNGEE. The CDR3 DNA reads as TGTGCCAGCAGCGTAGCCGGGGAGAATAATTCACCCCTCCACTTT. Amino acid sequence: CASSVAGENNSPLHF.

The chain combines TRBV5-4 with TRBJ1-4; TRBD1 might be the D (5 bases). The V gene's germline CDR1 is SGHNT and CDR2 YYREEE (reference sequence). This CDR3 is built from 15 residues. The V gene lost 4 bases and the J gene lost 7 bases, with 17 bases spanning the gap. As DNA, the CDR3 is TGTGCCAGCAGCGTAGGGGCCAGGACCGGTGAAAAACTGTTTTTT. This encodes CASSVGARTGEKLFF.

This clone was recorded only once. CDR3 nucleotide sequence: TGTGCCAGCAGCCAAGATCTCGGCGGGGGGGCGGGAGATACGCAGTATTTT. Translated, it gives CASSQDLGGGAGDTQYF. V is TRBV4-2 and J is TRBJ2-3; 9 bases map to TRBD2. Germline V lookup: CDR1 LGHNA, CDR2 YNFKEQ. V shed 0 bases and J 5 bases; nucleotides not matched to a gene: 9. The CDR3 has 17 amino acids.

The chain couples TRBV5-6 to TRBJ1-5; D is unresolved. The length of the CDR3 is 12 residues. V gave up 4 bases and J gave up 7 bases, with 9 bases separating them. CDR1 SGHDT and CDR2 YYEEEE come from the germline V gene. The CDR3 protein is CASSALGQPQHF. In DNA, the CDR3 is TGTGCCAGCAGCGCCCTCGGGCAGCCCCAGCATTTT.

The chain employs TRBV10-2 and TRBJ1-2; TRBD1 might be the D (6 bases). The germline CDR1 and CDR2 sequences are WSHSY and SAAADI. V was cut by 10 bases and J by 2 bases, with 14 bases left in between. The CDR3 has 13 amino acids. This CDR3 is CATHRGSNYGYTF. CDR3 nucleotides: TGCGCCACCCATAGGGGGTCAAACTATGGCTACACCTTC.

This chain joins TRBV7-9 and TRBJ2-7; 8 nucleotides line up with TRBD2. The trim removed 5 bases at V and 3 bases at J, leaving 12 bases unmatched. CDR1 is SEHNR, CDR2 FQNEAQ, per germline (reference sequence). The CDR3 has 16 amino acids. The CDR3 DNA reads as TGTGCCAGCAGCCCCGATTTTCAGCGGGGGCTCTACGAGCAGTACTTC. Translating it yields CASSPDFQRGLYEQYF. The full variable domain, completed using reference TRBV7-9 and TRBJ2-7, is DTGVSQNPRHKITKRGQNVTFRCDPISEHNRLYWYRQTLGQGPEFLTYFQNEAQLEKSRLLSDRFSAERPKGSFSTLEIQRTEQGDSAMYLCASSPDFQRGLYEQYFGPGTRLTVT.

This clone appeared a few times. The chain links TRBV30 to TRBJ2-1, with 11 bases that match TRBD2. With V trimmed by 2 bases and J by 13 bases, 4 bases remained unmatched. The CDR3 covers 12 residues. Germline CDR1 and CDR2: GTSNPN and SVGIG (reference sequence). The CDR3 sequence: CAWSLLAGGQFF. Written as DNA, the CDR3 is TGTGCCTGGAGTCTCCTAGCGGGGGGCCAGTTCTTC.

CDR3 DNA: TGTGCCACCAGCCTGAACAGGGATGGGGACACTGAAGCTTTCTTT. Protein sequence: CATSLNRDGDTEAFF. The chain carries TRBV15 and TRBJ1-1; weak D call: TRBD1 (6 bases). The CDR3 is made up of 15 amino acids. The germline CDR1 and CDR2 sequences are LNHNV and YYDKDF (reference sequence). Trimming shortened V by 5 bases and J by 3 bases, and 16 bases separated the two germline ends.

This chain connects TRBV29-1 to TRBJ1-2; the match to TRBD1 covers 9 bases. The CDR3 has 17 residues. V shed 4 bases, J shed 5 bases, and the junction held 17 bases outside the gene matches. From germline, CDR1 is SQVTM and CDR2 ANQGSEA. This CDR3 is CSVGPPGQGTLGYGYTF. The CDR3 nucleotides are TGCAGCGTTGGGCCACCGGGACAGGGAACGTTAGGATATGGCTACACCTTC.

The genes are TRBV9 and TRBJ1-6, with unresolved D. This CDR3 has 14 residues. Germline values: CDR1 SGDLS, CDR2 YYNGEE. V was pared by 4 bases and J by 8 bases, with 13 bases between. The chain's CDR3 is CASSLWVEDSPLHF. In DNA form, the CDR3 reads TGTGCCAGCAGCCTCTGGGTTGAGGATTCACCCCTCCACTTT.